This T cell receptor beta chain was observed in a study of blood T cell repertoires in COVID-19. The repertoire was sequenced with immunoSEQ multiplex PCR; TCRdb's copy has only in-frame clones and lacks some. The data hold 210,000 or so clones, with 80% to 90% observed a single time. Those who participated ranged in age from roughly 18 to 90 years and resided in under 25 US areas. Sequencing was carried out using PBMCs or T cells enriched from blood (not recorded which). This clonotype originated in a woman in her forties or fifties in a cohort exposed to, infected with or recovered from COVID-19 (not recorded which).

As DNA, the CDR3 is TGTGCCAGCAGCTCAAACAGGGAGGGTAATGAAAAACTGTTTTTT. Its protein product is CASSSNREGNEKLFF. J is TRBJ1-4 and V is TRBV3-1 (or the pseudogene TRBV3-2); perhaps TRBD1 as D (6 bases). In germline, CDR1 is LGHDT, CDR2 YNNKEL (reference sequence). This CDR3 region has 15 residues. V was clipped by 5 bases and J by 4 bases, with 14 bases between them.